These 25 T cell receptor beta chains share one sample of origin, sequenced in a study of blood T cell repertoires in COVID-19. Some clones are missing from TCRdb's copy, which holds only in-frame ones; the method was immunoSEQ multiplex PCR. Here the sample spans some 500,000 clones, around 87% being singletons. Sequencing was performed on PBMCs or T cells enriched from blood (not recorded which). The source of these receptors is a woman in her forties who had recovered from COVID-19.

V gene TRBV12-5 combines with J gene TRBJ2-1; 10 bases map to TRBD2. The length of the CDR3 is 15 residues. Germline loops: CDR1 LGHNT, CDR2 FRNRAP. V trimming: 6 bases; J trimming: 3 bases; junction bases outside the gene matches: 5. The CDR3 protein is CASGSSGSFYNEQFF. DNA for the CDR3: TGTGCTAGTGGATCTAGCGGGAGCTTCTACAATGAGCAGTTCTTC.

This sequence joins TRBV29-1 and TRBJ2-7; a weak D match, TRBD2 (6 bases). V was shortened by 4 bases and J by 6 bases, with 7 bases between the two germline ends. Germline V gene sequence: CDR1 SQVTM, CDR2 ANQGSEA. This CDR3 comprises 10 residues. CDR3 in amino acids: CSVAEGEQYF. For the CDR3, the DNA is TGCAGCGTTGCGGAGGGCGAGCAGTACTTC.

The J gene is TRBJ2-5, the V gene TRBV9, with 7 bases aligning to TRBD2. The trim removed 2 bases at V and 5 bases at J, leaving 9 bases unmatched. The CDR3 is 15 amino acids. The germline gives CDR1 SGDLS, CDR2 YYNGEE. This CDR3 reads CASSVVGGPGETQYF. As DNA, the CDR3 is TGTGCCAGCAGCGTGGTGGGAGGGCCAGGGGAGACCCAGTACTTC.

The J gene is TRBJ2-5, the V gene TRBV9, with D unresolved. The CDR3 is made up of 16 amino acids. V gave up 0 bases and J gave up 0 bases, with 12 bases separating them. Germline V CDR1 and CDR2: SGDLS, YYNGEE. CDR3 residues: CASSVGAASNQETQYF. CDR3 bases: TGTGCCAGCAGCGTAGGGGCAGCCTCGAACCAAGAGACCCAGTACTTC.

This clone appeared once. The rearrangement joins TRBV3-1 (or the pseudogene TRBV3-2) to TRBJ1-6; possible D gene TRBD1, 6 bases. The CDR3 has 17 amino acids. V was clipped by 0 bases and J by 7 bases, with 16 bases between them. Germline assignment: CDR1 LGHDT and CDR2 YNNKEL (reference sequence). In nucleotides, the CDR3 is TGTGCCAGCAGCCAAGAGATAATCGGGCAGGGGAATTCACCCCTCCACTTT. Translated, it gives CASSQEIIGQGNSPLHF.

V and J are TRBV9 and TRBJ2-1; D unclear. CDR1 SGDLS and CDR2 YYNGEE come from the germline V gene. V lost 3 bases to trimming and J lost 8 bases, with 18 bases between them. This CDR3 has 15 residues. The CDR3 here is CASSGWRPHGDEQFF. The CDR3 bases are TGTGCCAGCAGCGGTTGGAGACCTCATGGCGATGAGCAGTTCTTC.

The chain uses TRBV3-1 (or the pseudogene TRBV3-2) and TRBJ1-4; maybe TRBD1 (6 bases). This CDR3 comprises 14 residues. Between the trimmed V and J ends, which lost 4 bases and 7 bases, there was a span of 13 bases. From germline, CDR1 is LGHDT and CDR2 YNNKEL (reference sequence). CDR3 sequence reads: CASSRYRVGEKLFF. In DNA form, the CDR3 reads TGTGCCAGCAGCCGATACAGGGTTGGTGAAAAACTGTTTTTT.

This chain connects TRBV19 to TRBJ2-4; 7 bases fit TRBD2. CDR3 size: 15 residues. Losses at the gene ends were 3 bases for V and 3 bases for J; bases not matched to a gene: 5. Germline V gene sequence: CDR1 LNHDA, CDR2 SQIVND (reference sequence). CDR3 amino acids: CASSMGGYSKNIQYF. Written as DNA, the CDR3 is TGTGCCAGTAGTATGGGGGGGTATAGCAAAAACATTCAGTACTTC.

V usage is TRBV5-5 and J usage is TRBJ1-5; D perhaps matches TRBD1 (6 bases). V was cut by 4 bases and J by 5 bases, with 13 bases left in between. CDR1 and CDR2 from the germline V gene are SGHKS and YYEKEE (reference sequence). The CDR3 runs to 14 residues. Here the CDR3 DNA reads TGTGCCAGCAGCCACACAGGGTCGGATCAGCCCCAGCATTTT. It codes for CASSHTGSDQPQHF.

This clone was detected only a few times. V and J are TRBV4-3 and TRBJ1-3, with D tentatively TRBD1 (6 bases). Trimming removed 0 bases at V and 4 bases at J, with 10 bases between. The germline V gene encodes CDR1 LGHNA and CDR2 YSLEER. This CDR3 contains 15 residues. The CDR3 protein is CASSQDQGYGNTIYF. In DNA form, the CDR3 reads TGCGCCAGCAGCCAAGATCAGGGGTACGGAAACACCATATATTTT.

The CDR3 here is CASSLTGMDGYTF. In nucleotides, the CDR3 is TGTGCCAGCAGTTTGACAGGGATGGATGGCTACACCTTC. The chain employs TRBV27 and TRBJ1-2, with 7 bases matching TRBD1. The ends lost 3 bases at V and 6 bases at J; junction bases unmatched: 4. Germline V CDR1 and CDR2: MNHEY, SMNVEV (reference sequence). This CDR3 spans 13 amino acids.

This rearrangement joins TRBV24-1 to TRBJ2-5; no definite D call. The germline V gene encodes CDR1 KGHDR and CDR2 SFDVKD. Trimming took off 3 bases at V and 2 bases at J, with 6 bases between the two ends. This CDR3 is built from 13 residues. The DNA for the CDR3 is TGTGCCACCAGTGATACATCGCAAGAGACCCAGTACTTC. This encodes CATSDTSQETQYF.

The chain recombines TRBV4-2 with TRBJ2-7, with 9 bases matching TRBD1. Trimming removed 3 bases from V and 2 bases from J; junction bases left unmatched: 5. The germline V gene has CDR1 LGHNA and CDR2 YNFKEQ. This CDR3 spans 15 amino acids. CDR3 bases: TGTGCCAGCAGCCAGGGGGACAGGGCCGCCTACGAGCAGTACTTC. Amino acids: CASSQGDRAAYEQYF.

The V call is TRBV18, the J call TRBJ2-1; 12 nucleotides line up with TRBD1. The J segment lost 7 bases and the V segment lost 1 base, leaving 8 bases of the junction unmatched. The V gene's germline CDR1 is KGHSH and CDR2 LQKENI. This CDR3 is 17 amino acids long. DNA for the CDR3: TGTGCCAGCTCACCACTTTACCGGGACAGGGGGCCAAATGAGCAGTTCTTC. Encoded protein: CASSPLYRDRGPNEQFF.

This clone has only a few counts. This sequence joins TRBV12-3 or TRBV12-4 and TRBJ2-5; D not certain. V was clipped by 1 base and J by 4 bases, with 7 bases between them. This CDR3 is 13 amino acids long. CDR3 in amino acids: CASSLGSSETQYF. The CDR3 DNA reads TGTGCCAGCAGTTTAGGTAGCTCAGAGACCCAGTACTTC.

The CDR3 coding sequence is TGTCCCCAAGGCAGGGTAAGAAATCAGCCCCAGCATTTT. It encodes CPQGRVRNQPQHF. The chain has TRBV21-1 and TRBJ1-5; the table's D call TRBD1 went unverified against the DNA. TRBV21-1 is a recognized pseudogene. The CDR3 extends over 13 amino acids.

This sequence joins TRBV19 and TRBJ2-7; 8 positions agree with TRBD2. The CDR3 sequence is 16 residues long. Germline V lookup: CDR1 LNHDA, CDR2 SQIVND (reference sequence). Trimming cost V 5 bases and J 2 bases; bases outside gene matches: 11. The DNA of the CDR3 is TGTGCCAGTAGTCCCAGGAGGGAGCGGGGGCCCTACGAGCAGTACTTC. This encodes CASSPRRERGPYEQYF.

The chain carries TRBV7-9 and TRBJ1-1, with D unclear. This CDR3 has 13 amino acids. CDR1 and CDR2 (germline): SEHNR, FQNEAQ (reference sequence). V lost 5 bases and J lost 8, with 15 bases in between. The CDR3 region is CASSPRTDREAFF. The CDR3 bases are TGTGCCAGCAGCCCGAGGACTGACCGAGAAGCTTTCTTT.

V and J are TRBV14 and TRBJ2-7; TRBD2 matches 9 bases. J gave up 0 bases and V 3 bases, and 24 bases lay outside the gene matches. In germline, CDR1 is SGHDN, CDR2 FVKESK. CDR3 length: 22 amino acids. CDR3 nucleotides: TGTGCCAGCAGCCACGTGTTACCCTCACTGCCAAGACTAGCGGAGAGCTCCTACGAGCAGTACTTC. Its translation: CASSHVLPSLPRLAESSYEQYF.

This chain links TRBV27 with TRBJ2-1; TRBD2 aligns across 11 bases. This CDR3 is 17 amino acids long. Looked up from germline, CDR1 is MNHEY and CDR2 is SMNVEV (reference sequence). V was clipped by 2 bases and J by 4 bases; unmatched bases: 7. The CDR3 DNA reads as TGTGCCAGCAGTTTAGGGACTAGCGGACAACTATACAATGAGCAGTTCTTC. Encoded protein: CASSLGTSGQLYNEQFF.

This sequence joins TRBV5-1 and TRBJ1-6; the match to TRBD1 covers 9 bases. CDR1 is SGHRS, CDR2 YFSETQ, per germline. The V segment lost 3 bases and the J segment 5 bases; nucleotides outside the gene matches: 3. The CDR3 is 15 residues long. The CDR3 here is CASSSGQGDNSPLHF. In DNA, the CDR3 is TGCGCCAGCAGCTCGGGACAGGGAGATAATTCACCCCTCCACTTT.

This clone appeared once. The chain carries TRBV11-2 and TRBJ2-1, with D possibly being TRBD2 (5 bases). The germline CDR1 and CDR2 sequences are SGHAT and FQNNGV. The CDR3 totals 12 residues. V lost 11 bases and J 5 bases, leaving 13 bases between the germline ends. The CDR3 DNA reads as TGTGCCTCGAAGAGGGCGGACAATGAGCAGTTCTTC. Amino acids: CASKRADNEQFF.

The genes are TRBV5-1 and TRBJ1-2; D gene uncertain. Trimming removed 1 base at V and 8 bases at J, with 9 bases between. Per the germline V gene, CDR1 is SGHRS and CDR2 is YFSETQ. The CDR3 length is 12 residues. The CDR3 protein is CASSLSDFGYTF. CDR3 coding DNA: TGCGCCAGCAGCTTGTCAGACTTCGGCTACACCTTC.

The chain carries TRBV4-2 and TRBJ1-2, with 9 bases fitting TRBD1. CDR3 size: 14 residues. Germline CDR1 is LGHNA and CDR2 is YNFKEQ. J lost 8 bases, V lost 4 bases, and 8 bases had no gene match. In nucleotides, the CDR3 is TGTGCCAGCAGCCCCCTGGGGACAGGGTTGGGCTACACCTTC. Its translation: CASSPLGTGLGYTF.

J is TRBJ2-1 and V is TRBV3-1 (or the pseudogene TRBV3-2); D unresolved. CDR1 is LGHDT and CDR2 is YNNKEL in the germline V gene (reference sequence). The CDR3 is 11 residues long. Between the trimmed V and J ends, which lost 7 bases and 8 bases, there was a span of 9 bases. The CDR3 sequence is CASTSVHEQFF. For the CDR3, the DNA is TGTGCCAGCACCTCAGTCCATGAGCAGTTCTTC.